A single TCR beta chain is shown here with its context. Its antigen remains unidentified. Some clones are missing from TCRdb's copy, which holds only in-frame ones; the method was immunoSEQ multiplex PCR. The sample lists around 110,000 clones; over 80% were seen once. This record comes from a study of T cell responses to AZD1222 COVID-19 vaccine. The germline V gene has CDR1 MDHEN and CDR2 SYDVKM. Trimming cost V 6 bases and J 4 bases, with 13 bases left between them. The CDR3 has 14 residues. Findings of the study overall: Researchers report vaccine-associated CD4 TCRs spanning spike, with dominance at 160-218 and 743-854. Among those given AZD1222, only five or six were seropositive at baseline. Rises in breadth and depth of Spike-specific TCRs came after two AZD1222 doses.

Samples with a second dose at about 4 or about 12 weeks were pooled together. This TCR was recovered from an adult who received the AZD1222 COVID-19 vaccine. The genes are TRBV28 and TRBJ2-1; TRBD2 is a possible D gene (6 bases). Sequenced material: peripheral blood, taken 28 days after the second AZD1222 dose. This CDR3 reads CASRGGWEYNEQFF. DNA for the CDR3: TGTGCCAGCAGGGGGGGTTGGGAATACAATGAGCAGTTCTTC.